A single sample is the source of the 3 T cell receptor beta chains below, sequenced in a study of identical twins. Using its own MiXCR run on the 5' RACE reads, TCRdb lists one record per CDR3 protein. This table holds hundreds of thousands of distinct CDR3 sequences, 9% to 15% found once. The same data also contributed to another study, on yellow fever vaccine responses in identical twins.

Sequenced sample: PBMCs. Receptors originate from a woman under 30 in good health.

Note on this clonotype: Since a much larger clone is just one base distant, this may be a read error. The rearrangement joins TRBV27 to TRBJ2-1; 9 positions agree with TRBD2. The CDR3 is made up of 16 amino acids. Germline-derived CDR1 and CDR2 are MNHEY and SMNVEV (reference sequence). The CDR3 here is CSSSLYLASGKGGQFF. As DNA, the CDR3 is TGTTCCAGCAGTTTATACTTGGCTAGCGGGAAAGGTGGGCAGTTCTTC.

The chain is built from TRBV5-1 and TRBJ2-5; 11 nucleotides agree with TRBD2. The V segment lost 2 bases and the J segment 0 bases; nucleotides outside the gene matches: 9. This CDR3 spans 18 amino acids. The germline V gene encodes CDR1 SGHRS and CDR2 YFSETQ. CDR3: CASSFSTSGATYQETQYF. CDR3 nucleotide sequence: TGCGCCAGCAGCTTCTCGACTAGCGGGGCGACATACCAAGAGACCCAGTACTTC.

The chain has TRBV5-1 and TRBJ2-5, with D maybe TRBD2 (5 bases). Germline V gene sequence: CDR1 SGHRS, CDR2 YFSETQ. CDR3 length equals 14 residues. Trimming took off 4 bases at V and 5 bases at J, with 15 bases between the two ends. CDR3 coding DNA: TGCGCCAGCAGCGGGGAGCTTACTGGGGAGACCCAGTACTTC. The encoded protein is CASSGELTGETQYF.